The 18 T cell receptor beta chains in this list originate from one sample, sequenced in a study of shared clonotypes between healthy human individuals. Libraries were prepared by immunoSEQ multiplex PCR; TCRdb keeps only in-frame clonotypes and omits some of them. The sample lists fewer than 2.5 million clones, more than 85% occurring once. The sequencing sample was made of naive CD4+ T cells from PBMCs. Subset meaning: CD45RA+ positively selected. Receptor source: a man younger than 35 in good health. Some clones in this sample may be carry-over from other donors' samples.

The chain recombines TRBV6-1 with TRBJ2-2; the D gene is possibly TRBD2 (5 bases). Trimming took off 8 bases at V and 6 bases at J, with 16 bases between the two ends. The CDR3 consists of 14 residues. Germline CDR1 is MNHNS and CDR2 is SASEGT. The CDR3: CASGSIGSAGELFF. The CDR3 bases are TGTGCCAGCGGGAGCATTGGGTCTGCCGGGGAGCTGTTTTTT.

J is TRBJ2-6 and V is TRBV5-6; unclear D gene. Per the germline V gene, CDR1 is SGHDT and CDR2 is YYEEEE. Between the trimmed V and J ends, which lost 0 bases and 1 base, there was a span of 8 bases. The CDR3 consists of 16 residues. The CDR3 DNA reads TGTGCCAGCAGCTTGGGATCCGATTCTGGGGCCAACGTCCTGACTTTC. Translating it yields CASSLGSDSGANVLTF.

V is TRBV2 and J is TRBJ2-3; 9 positions agree with TRBD1. The CDR3 has 14 residues. Germline V gives CDR1 SNHLY, CDR2 FYNNEI. V trimming: 6 bases; J trimming: 3 bases; junction bases outside the gene matches: 4. CDR3 nucleotides: TGTGCCAGCAGCCGGGACAGGGAGACAGATACGCAGTATTTT. It specifies CASSRDRETDTQYF.

The chain joins TRBV27 to TRBJ2-1; 9 bases are shared with TRBD2. Germline-derived CDR1 and CDR2 are MNHEY and SMNVEV (reference sequence). This CDR3 has 16 residues. The J segment lost 6 bases and the V segment lost 7 bases, leaving 13 bases of the junction unmatched. This CDR3 is CASNQLAGRPGNEQFF. The CDR3 DNA follows: TGTGCCAGCAACCAGCTAGCGGGACGGCCTGGCAATGAGCAGTTCTTC.

Only a few counts were recorded for this clone. V gene TRBV15 combines with J gene TRBJ1-2; perhaps TRBD1 as D (6 bases). Germline V lookup: CDR1 LNHNV, CDR2 YYDKDF (reference sequence). V lost 3 bases and J lost 6, with 11 bases in between. This CDR3 region has 13 residues. The CDR3 loop reads CATSSWGLDGYTF. The CDR3 DNA sequence: TGTGCCACCAGCAGTTGGGGGCTCGATGGCTACACCTTC.

This rearrangement joins TRBV5-4 to TRBJ2-3, with TRBD2 matching 7 bases. Germline-derived CDR1 and CDR2 are SGHNT and YYREEE (reference sequence). With V trimmed by 3 bases and J by 2 bases, 6 bases remained unmatched. The CDR3 has 15 residues. The CDR3 protein is CASSSTSSLTDTQYF. CDR3 DNA sequence: TGTGCCAGCAGCTCGACTAGCTCCCTCACAGATACGCAGTATTTT.

The genes are TRBV6-1 and TRBJ1-2; 10 bases are a match to TRBD1. The CDR3 totals 15 residues. After removal of 8 bases from V and 4 bases from J, the junction contained 10 bases not matched to a gene. CDR1 and CDR2 (germline): MNHNS, SASEGT. CDR3 loop: CASFSGTGDLYGYTF. The DNA of the CDR3 is TGTGCCAGCTTTTCCGGGACAGGGGATCTCTATGGCTACACCTTC.

The chain combines TRBV28 with TRBJ2-1; maybe TRBD1 (5 bases). This CDR3 spans 16 amino acids. Germline CDR1 MDHEN, CDR2 SYDVKM. Trimming took off 4 bases at V and 3 bases at J, with 16 bases between the two ends. In nucleotides, the CDR3 is TGTGCCAGCAGTTCGAAGTCGGCAGGGAACTACAATGAGCAGTTCTTC. The encoded protein is CASSSKSAGNYNEQFF. The full variable domain, with the rest looked up from reference TRBV28 and TRBJ2-1, is DVKVTQSSRYLVKRTGEKVFLECVQDMDHENMFWYRQDPGLGLRLIYFSYDVKMKEKGDIPEGYSVSREKKERFSLILESASTNQTSMYLCASSSKSAGNYNEQFFGPGTRLTVL.

The V call is TRBV7-2, the J call TRBJ1-1; D remains unclear. The CDR3 consists of 13 residues. Germline CDR1 reads SGHTA; CDR2 reads FQGNSA. With 4 bases removed from V and 1 base from J, the gap between germline ends came to 7 bases. Here the CDR3 reads CASSYIPNTEAFF. CDR3 bases: TGTGCCAGCAGCTATATACCGAACACTGAAGCTTTCTTT. The full variable domain, in which reference TRBV7-2 and TRBJ1-1 provide the parts outside the CDR3, is GAGVSQSPSNKVTEKGKDVELRCDPISGHTALYWYRQSLGQGLEFLIYFQGNSAPDKSGLPSDRFSAERTGGSVSTLTIQRTQQEDSAVYLCASSYIPNTEAFFGQGTRLTVV.

This clone was detected only a few times. V usage is TRBV10-3 and J usage is TRBJ2-2, with D unclear. V shed 7 bases and J shed 3 bases, with 18 bases lying between them. Germline V gene data show CDR1 as ENHRY and CDR2 as SYGVKD. The CDR3 is 16 amino acids. CDR3 coding DNA: TGTGCCATCACCGTAAACTCCAAGCTAGACACCGGGGAGCTGTTTTTT. It encodes CAITVNSKLDTGELFF.

This clone is a singleton in its sample. The J gene is TRBJ2-3, the V gene TRBV7-6; D is uncertain. V was shortened by 4 bases and J by 3 bases, with 8 bases between the two germline ends. Germline assignment: CDR1 SGHVS and CDR2 FNYEAQ. This CDR3 contains 13 residues. The CDR3 here is CASSWRTTDTQYF. The CDR3 DNA sequence: TGTGCCAGCAGCTGGCGAACGACAGATACGCAGTATTTT.

For the CDR3, the DNA is TGTGCCAGCAGCCATGGGGGGGTCGGCACTGAAGCTTTCTTT. Protein sequence: CASSHGGVGTEAFF. The chain employs TRBV14 and TRBJ1-1; D is possibly TRBD1 (5 bases). V was shortened by 3 bases and J by 4 bases, with 12 bases between the two germline ends. The CDR3 runs to 14 residues. Germline V gene sequence: CDR1 SGHDN, CDR2 FVKESK.

This chain links TRBV28 with TRBJ1-2; tentatively, D is TRBD1 (6 bases). The V gene's germline CDR1 is MDHEN and CDR2 SYDVKM. The length of the CDR3 is 13 residues. The V and J ends lost 6 bases and 4 bases respectively, with 12 bases between them. The CDR3 region has the DNA TGTGCCAGCAGGGCGGGACAACTCTATGGCTACACCTTC. Amino acid sequence: CASRAGQLYGYTF.

V gene TRBV18 combines with J gene TRBJ1-2; no clear D gene. The germline V and J ends were trimmed by 2 bases and 5 bases, with 15 bases remaining between them. In germline, CDR1 is KGHSH, CDR2 LQKENI. This CDR3 contains 15 residues. As DNA, the CDR3 is TGTGCCAGCTCACCAAGTAAGGATTTGGGGTATGGCTACACCTTC. This sequence encodes CASSPSKDLGYGYTF. Variable domain in full (rest from reference TRBV18 and TRBJ1-2): NAGVMQNPRHLVRRRGQEARLRCSPMKGHSHVYWYRQLPEEGLKFMVYLQKENIIDESGMPKERFSAEFPKEGPSILRIQQVVRGDSAAYFCASSPSKDLGYGYTFGSGTRLTVV.

The genes are TRBV7-8 and TRBJ2-1, with D maybe TRBD1 (6 bases). V lost 4 bases to trimming and J lost 7 bases, with 17 bases between them. The CDR3 has 15 amino acids. Germline CDR1 SGHVS, CDR2 FQNEAQ. This CDR3 is CASSSDRSQRNEQFF. As DNA, the CDR3 is TGTGCCAGCAGCTCCGACAGGAGCCAGCGGAATGAGCAGTTCTTC. Looking up the rest from reference TRBV7-8 and TRBJ2-1 gives the full variable domain: GAGVSQSPRYKVAKRGQDVALRCDPISGHVSLFWYQQALGQGPEFLTYFQNEAQLDKSGLPSDRFFAERPEGSVSTLKIQRTQQEDSAVYLCASSSDRSQRNEQFFGPGTRLTVL.

The J gene is TRBJ2-5, the V gene TRBV27, with D unclear. Trimming took 5 bases from V and 2 from J, leaving 12 bases between them. Per germline, CDR1 MNHEY and CDR2 SMNVEV (reference sequence). The CDR3 totals 14 residues. The CDR3 DNA reads TGTGCCAGCAGTCCCAACCTGGGGCAAGAGACCCAGTACTTC. Its translation: CASSPNLGQETQYF.

The chain couples TRBV6-6 to TRBJ2-5, with 11 bases matching TRBD1. The tail of the sequence fits TRBJ2-7 better, so the J call may be wrong. Germline V CDR1 and CDR2: MNHNY, SVGAGI (reference sequence). The CDR3 is made up of 14 amino acids. The CDR3 DNA follows: TGTGCCAGCACTAACCGGGACAGGGGGTACGAGCAGTACTTC. Encoded protein: CASTNRDRGYEQYF.

With regard to this clone: Other DNA sequences of this sample code for an identical CDR3. V usage is TRBV5-4 and J usage is TRBJ1-1; D gene unclear. The length of the CDR3 is 14 residues. With 0 bases removed from V and 1 base from J, the gap between germline ends came to 7 bases. Germline V CDR1 and CDR2: SGHNT, YYREEE (reference sequence). CDR3 residues: CASSLDRPNTEAFF. CDR3 bases: TGTGCCAGCAGCTTGGATCGCCCGAACACTGAAGCTTTCTTT.